This TCR beta chain was profiled in a study of blood T cell repertoires in COVID-19. Overall study: Material from acute and convalescent COVID-19 was sourced from the United States, Italy and Spain. T cells, B-cell-depleted T cells, or PBMCs supplied cDNA or gDNA.

Original methodology: The assay estimated nucleated cells by amplifying reference gene primers. This table comes from immunoSEQ multiplex PCR, and its TCRdb copy is limited to in-frame clones, with some not included. Clonal size and the V and J genes are those of that table, whereas D and trimming came from the DNA. The table has around 64,000 clones, about 90% seen once. V lost 4 bases and J lost 2; bases outside the gene matches: 5. The CDR3 is made up of 15 amino acids. The V gene's germline CDR1 is SGHDT and CDR2 YYEEEE. The TCR was taken from a man in his fifties with active COVID-19. Material for sequencing was peripheral blood. J is TRBJ2-5 and V is TRBV5-6; 10 bases align to TRBD1. CDR3 sequence: CASSQDRGYQETQYF. The CDR3 DNA is TGTGCCAGCAGCCAGGACAGGGGGTATCAAGAGACCCAGTACTTC.